This entry lists 28 T cell receptor beta chains sequenced from one sample in a study of cytomegalovirus exposure and HLA in healthy donors. PCR was performed using 60 Vbeta and 13 Jbeta primers. The method was immunoSEQ multiplex PCR; TCRdb's version includes in-frame clones alone and lacks a portion of them. The sample includes fewer than 150,000 clones, about 72% of them seen just once. Sequencing used PBMCs. The receptors derive from a man aged 50-59 years in good health and CMV-seropositive.

The CDR3 bases are TGTGCCAGTAGTATACAGGGTCGGCAGTACTTC. Translating it yields CASSIQGRQYF. The chain uses TRBV19 and TRBJ2-7; weak D call: TRBD1 (5 bases). The CDR3 loop spans 11 amino acids. Trimming removed 2 bases at V and 9 bases at J, with 8 bases between. The germline gives CDR1 LNHDA, CDR2 SQIVND (reference sequence).

This chain uses TRBV10-3 with TRBJ1-3, with 7 bases aligning to TRBD1. Losses at the gene ends were 6 bases for V and 0 bases for J; bases not matched to a gene: 5. CDR1 and CDR2 from the germline V gene are ENHRY and SYGVKD. The CDR3 totals 15 residues. CDR3 DNA sequence: TGTGCCATCAGACCCCGGGACAGCTCTGGAAACACCATATATTTT. This gives the protein CAIRPRDSSGNTIYF.

The chain has TRBV18 and TRBJ1-4, with TRBD1 identical over 7 bases. V lost 3 bases and J lost 3; bases outside the gene matches: 10. This CDR3 contains 17 residues. CDR1 and CDR2 from the germline V gene are KGHSH and LQKENI. CDR3 nucleotides: TGTGCCAGCTCACCCCGGGACAGCCGGTGGGCTAATGAAAAACTGTTTTTT. It codes for CASSPRDSRWANEKLFF.

This clone has a handful of counts. J is TRBJ1-1 and V is TRBV30; 7 bases are a match to TRBD1. The CDR3 loop spans 16 amino acids. CDR1 is GTSNPN and CDR2 is SVGIG in the germline V gene (reference sequence). J gave up 2 bases and V 4 bases, and 13 bases lay outside the gene matches. The CDR3 is CAWIMGQGVGNTEAFF. The CDR3, as DNA: TGTGCCTGGATTATGGGGCAGGGGGTTGGAAACACTGAAGCTTTCTTT.

V is TRBV11-2 and J is TRBJ1-5; D gene uncertain. The CDR3 loop spans 13 amino acids. V was cut by 1 base and J by 5 bases, with 6 bases left in between. CDR1 SGHAT and CDR2 FQNNGV come from the germline V gene. The CDR3 DNA sequence: TGTGCCAGCAGCTTAGGTAGAGATCAGCCCCAGCATTTT. Translated: CASSLGRDQPQHF.

The genes are TRBV5-8 and TRBJ2-3; D may be TRBD2 (7 bases). Germline V lookup: CDR1 SGHTS, CDR2 YDEGEE. This CDR3 is built from 16 residues. V dropped 0 bases and J dropped 1 base, with 12 bases sitting between them. CDR3 amino acids: CASSLERGARTDTQYF. DNA of the CDR3: TGTGCCAGCAGCTTGGAACGGGGGGCCCGCACAGATACGCAGTATTTT.

As regards this clone: Germline and junction disagree at one end, which may indicate a read error. J is TRBJ1-3 and V is TRBV7-8; D remains unclear. Per the germline V gene, CDR1 is SGHVS and CDR2 is FQNEAQ. This CDR3 contains 13 residues. CDR3 amino acids: CASSFAPGNPIYF. In DNA, the CDR3 is TGTGCCAGCAGCTTTGCCCCGGGAAACCCCATATATTTT.

This clone was recorded a few times. The chain links TRBV18 to TRBJ2-1; TRBD2 aligns across 12 bases. The CDR3 sequence is 19 residues long. In germline, CDR1 is KGHSH, CDR2 LQKENI. V shed 4 bases, J shed 0 bases, and the junction held 10 bases outside the gene matches. CDR3 bases: TGTGCCAGCTCACTTAGACTAGCGGGGGCCATGAGCTCCTACAATGAGCAGTTCTTC. As protein: CASSLRLAGAMSSYNEQFF.

In this sample, this clone turned up a few times. The chain recombines TRBV5-8 with TRBJ1-5; D gene uncertain. There are 13 residues in the CDR3. The germline V and J ends were trimmed by 2 bases and 4 bases, with 7 bases remaining between them. Germline lookup yields CDR1 SGHTS and CDR2 YDEGEE. In DNA form, the CDR3 reads TGTGCCAGCAGCTTTGGGCCTAATCAGCCCCAGCATTTT. Amino acid sequence: CASSFGPNQPQHF.

The gene calls are TRBV27 and TRBJ2-2; D gene uncertain. The V and J ends lost 3 bases and 1 base respectively, with 9 bases between them. CDR1 MNHEY and CDR2 SMNVEV come from the germline V gene (reference sequence). The CDR3 is 15 residues long. The CDR3 loop reads CASSFSEENTGELFF. The CDR3 nucleotides are TGTGCCAGCAGTTTCTCAGAAGAGAACACCGGGGAGCTGTTTTTT.

V gene TRBV9 combines with J gene TRBJ1-2, with TRBD1 matching over 7 bases. The V and J ends lost 4 bases and 4 bases, in that order; junction bases with no gene match: 7. The V gene's germline CDR1 is SGDLS and CDR2 YYNGEE. CDR3 length equals 14 residues. CDR3 sequence: CASSPGGFIYGYTF. The CDR3 DNA reads as TGTGCCAGCAGCCCAGGGGGTTTTATCTATGGCTACACCTTC.

CDR3 sequence: CASSGGLEKETQYF. Written as DNA, the CDR3 is TGCGCCAGCAGCGGGGGACTGGAGAAAGAGACCCAGTACTTC. J is TRBJ2-5 and V is TRBV5-1; TRBD2 might be the D (6 bases). The CDR3 consists of 14 residues. The germline CDR1 and CDR2 sequences are SGHRS and YFSETQ. Trimming left V 4 bases short and J 3 bases short, with 13 bases between. Full variable domain (remainder filled in from reference TRBV5-1 and TRBJ2-5): KAGVTQTPRYLIKTRGQQVTLSCSPISGHRSVSWYQQTPGQGLQFLFEYFSETQRNKGNFPGRFSGRQFSNSRSEMNVSTLELGDSALYLCASSGGLEKETQYFGPGTRLLVL.

The chain joins TRBV30 to TRBJ2-3; 9 bases are a match to TRBD2. The CDR3 is 17 residues long. V was pared by 0 bases and J by 7 bases, with 14 bases of the junction left unmatched. Germline V gene sequence: CDR1 GTSNPN, CDR2 SVGIG (reference sequence). The chain's CDR3 is CAWSVGSSGASLNTQYF. The CDR3 bases are TGTGCCTGGAGTGTAGGGTCTAGCGGGGCATCCCTGAATACGCAGTATTTT. Complete variable domain (other parts from reference TRBV30 and TRBJ2-3): SQTIHQWPATLVQPVGSPLSLECTVEGTSNPNLYWYRQAAGRGLQLLFYSVGIGQISSEVPQNLSASRPQDRQFILSSKKLLLSDSGFYLCAWSVGSSGASLNTQYFGPGTRLTVL.

The chain carries TRBV12-5 and TRBJ2-7; D is possibly TRBD2 (5 bases). The CDR3 is 13 amino acids. Trimming took 1 base from V and 5 from J, leaving 9 bases between them. Germline-derived CDR1 and CDR2 are LGHNT and FRNRAP. The CDR3 sequence is CASGLAKGDEQYF. Written as DNA, the CDR3 is TGTGCTAGTGGTTTGGCGAAGGGAGACGAGCAGTACTTC.

The chain has TRBV25-1 and TRBJ1-2; 11 positions agree with TRBD1. The CDR3 loop spans 16 amino acids. Germline CDR1 reads MGHDK; CDR2 reads SYGVNS. V dropped 4 bases and J dropped 5; count of bases not matched to a gene: 9. The CDR3 DNA follows: TGTGCCAGCAGTGGGACGGGACAGGGGGAGGGGTATGGCTACACCTTC. It translates to CASSGTGQGEGYGYTF.

The chain recombines TRBV11-3 with TRBJ2-7, with TRBD2 matching over 7 bases. With 1 base clipped from V and 2 bases from J, the junction kept 11 bases outside the gene matches. Germline V CDR1 and CDR2: SGHNT, YENEEA. The CDR3 consists of 17 residues. CDR3 DNA: TGTGCCAGCAGCTTAGGAGGGAGGGACTGGAAAGCCTACGAGCAGTACTTC. Translated: CASSLGGRDWKAYEQYF.

The J gene is TRBJ1-1, the V gene TRBV6-1; D remains unclear. Germline V gene data show CDR1 as MNHNS and CDR2 as SASEGT. The CDR3 has 13 amino acids. The CDR3 protein is CAVWETWNTEAFF. CDR3 bases: TGTGCTGTTTGGGAGACTTGGAACACTGAAGCTTTCTTT.

The genes are TRBV7-8 and TRBJ2-3; no clear D. This CDR3 spans 15 amino acids. CDR1 SGHVS and CDR2 FQNEAQ come from the germline V gene. V lost 5 bases and J lost 3, with 15 bases in between. DNA for the CDR3: TGTGCCAGCAGCCCTAGTTCCTCTCGTACAGATACGCAGTATTTT. It yields the protein CASSPSSSRTDTQYF.

V usage is TRBV5-1 and J usage is TRBJ2-3, with a possible D match to TRBD1 (5 bases). V was trimmed by 0 bases and J by 6 bases, leaving 14 bases between them. The CDR3 has 15 residues. Germline CDR1 and CDR2: SGHRS and YFSETQ. CDR3 residues: CASSLEGRDSDTQYF. The CDR3, as DNA: TGCGCCAGCAGCTTGGAGGGCAGGGATTCGGATACGCAGTATTTT.

There are a few counts of this clone. This chain connects TRBV4-1 to TRBJ2-5, with D maybe TRBD2 (6 bases). V lost 2 bases and J 4 bases, leaving 14 bases between the germline ends. This CDR3 contains 15 residues. Germline CDR1 and CDR2: MGHRA and YSYEKL. The CDR3 DNA reads TGCGCCAGCAGCCAAAGTATGTTGGAGGGAGAGACCCAGTACTTC. Translated, it gives CASSQSMLEGETQYF.

The chain is built from TRBV5-1 and TRBJ1-4, with D hard to call. V gave up 0 bases and J gave up 12 bases, with 18 bases separating them. Germline values: CDR1 SGHRS, CDR2 YFSETQ. The CDR3 is 15 amino acids. CDR3 region: CASSLVGSGGEELFF. CDR3 sequence (DNA): TGCGCCAGCAGCTTGGTAGGCAGCGGAGGTGAGGAACTGTTTTTT.

The CDR3 here is CASRTASGSYDEQYF. In DNA, the CDR3 is TGTGCCAGCAGGACTGCTAGCGGGAGTTACGACGAGCAGTACTTC. The V gene is TRBV5-4, the J gene TRBJ2-7; 10 bases map to TRBD2. The CDR3 spans 15 residues. J gave up 5 bases and V 5 bases, and 10 bases lay outside the gene matches. Germline V gene data show CDR1 as SGHNT and CDR2 as YYREEE (reference sequence).

V usage is TRBV6-1 and J usage is TRBJ1-2, with 11 nucleotides matching TRBD1. Germline trimming cut 6 bases from V and 7 bases from J; bases unmatched to any gene: 7. The CDR3 consists of 14 residues. Per germline, CDR1 MNHNS and CDR2 SASEGT. The CDR3 spells CASRGGTGGIGYTF. CDR3 coding DNA: TGTGCCAGCAGGGGCGGGACAGGGGGTATTGGCTACACCTTC.

The chain employs TRBV5-1 and TRBJ1-1; no clear D gene. The V gene's germline CDR1 is SGHRS and CDR2 YFSETQ. The CDR3 contains 16 residues. The V end was cut by 4 bases, the J end by 5 bases, with 21 bases between. CDR3 protein: CASSPDGVWAGTEAFF. Here the CDR3 DNA reads TGCGCCAGCAGCCCGGACGGGGTCTGGGCCGGGACTGAAGCTTTCTTT.

This clone has a handful of counts. This sequence joins TRBV18 and TRBJ1-1; D call uncertain. Trimming shortened V by 2 bases and J by 3 bases, and 10 bases separated the two germline ends. This CDR3 has 14 residues. Looked up from germline, CDR1 is KGHSH and CDR2 is LQKENI. In DNA, the CDR3 is TGTGCCAGCTCACCAAAAGACGGGGACACTGAAGCTTTCTTT. Its translation is CASSPKDGDTEAFF.

The rearrangement uses TRBV9 and TRBJ2-5; 8 bases fit TRBD2. The length of the CDR3 is 15 residues. Trimming cost V 0 bases and J 5 bases; bases outside gene matches: 6. CDR1 is SGDLS, CDR2 YYNGEE, per germline. CDR3 region: CASSVAGGSGETQYF. Here the CDR3 DNA reads TGTGCCAGCAGCGTAGCGGGGGGGAGTGGGGAGACCCAGTACTTC. Complete variable domain (other parts from reference TRBV9 and TRBJ2-5): DSGVTQTPKHLITATGQRVTLRCSPRSGDLSVYWYQQSLDQGLQFLIQYYNGEERAKGNILERFSAQQFPDLHSELNLSSLELGDSALYFCASSVAGGSGETQYFGPGTRLLVL.

This rearrangement joins TRBV18 to TRBJ1-2; D is undetermined. V was clipped by 0 bases and J by 6 bases, with 14 bases between them. Germline lookup yields CDR1 KGHSH and CDR2 LQKENI. This CDR3 has 15 residues. CDR3: CASSPPEAGIHGYTF. CDR3 sequence (DNA): TGTGCCAGCTCACCACCGGAAGCAGGAATTCATGGCTACACCTTC.

This chain joins TRBV27 and TRBJ1-6; D is ambiguous. Deletions cut 5 bases from V and 10 bases from J, with 15 bases between. Per germline, CDR1 MNHEY and CDR2 SMNVEV (reference sequence). There are 14 residues in the CDR3. The CDR3 loop reads CASSPQDPGSPLHF. In DNA, the CDR3 is TGTGCCAGCAGTCCTCAGGACCCGGGATCACCCCTCCACTTT.